Detailed here is one T cell receptor beta chain. Antigen specificity is unknown. Trimming pared 2 bases from V and 2 bases from J, leaving 13 bases between. From germline, CDR1 is SGHTA and CDR2 FQGNSA. The CDR3 is 15 amino acids. The sample belongs to a study of cytomegalovirus exposure and HLA in healthy donors. Points from the study as a whole: Later analysis showed most CMV-associated TCR beta chains appearing HLA-restricted. Overall, around 160 TCR beta chains were annotated as cytomegalovirus-associated.

Researchers ran the PCR with 60 Vbeta and 13 Jbeta primers. Libraries were prepared by immunoSEQ multiplex PCR; TCRdb keeps only in-frame clonotypes and omits some of them. The repertoire holds over 130,000 clones, with under 70% as singletons. Sequenced sample: PBMCs. This TCR came from a woman in her sixties in good health and CMV-seronegative. J is TRBJ2-7 and V is TRBV7-2, with a tentative D call TRBD2 (5 bases). The CDR3 DNA follows: TGTGCCAGCAGCTTATCTCCGGGATTTACCTACGAGCAGTACTTC. Residues: CASSLSPGFTYEQYF.